The rows below give T cell receptor beta chains drawn from one sample of a study of cytomegalovirus exposure and HLA in healthy donors. Sequencing used immunoSEQ multiplex PCR; TCRdb keeps in-frame clones, though not all of them. The sample includes some 95,000 clones, about 67% of them seen just once. The sample consisted of PBMCs. The receptors stem from a man between 25 and 39 years old in good health and CMV-seronegative. CDR3s include the opening cysteine and the closing phenylalanine or tryptophan. The order of the fields is clone size, J gene, D gene, V gene, CDR3 protein, CDR3 DNA. The D gene is left open where the match is weak. Size is omitted from some rows. Given values are once, few, many or a class for expanded clones.

NA,TRBJ2-6,NA,TRBV7-9,CASVVWPSGANVLTF,TGTGCCAGCGTCGTCTGGCCCTCTGGGGCCAACGTCCTGACTTTC
NA,TRBJ1-1,TRBD1,TRBV2,CASKGTGLTNTEAFF,TGTGCCAGCAAGGGGACAGGGCTAACAAACACTGAAGCTTTCTTT
few,TRBJ2-1,TRBD2,TRBV7-9,CASRMSGLADYNEQFF,TGTGCCAGCAGGATGAGTGGTCTAGCGGACTACAATGAGCAGTTCTTC
NA,TRBJ1-2,TRBD1,TRBV6-5,CASSKTDRRRGYTF,TGTGCCAGCAGTAAGACGGACAGGAGGAGGGGCTACACCTTC
NA,TRBJ1-1,NA,TRBV28,CASSLDPRGMGAEAFF,TGTGCCAGCAGTTTAGATCCCCGGGGGATGGGGGCTGAAGCTTTCTTT
NA,TRBJ2-2,NA,TRBV28,CASSLTYTGELFF,TGTGCCAGCAGTTTGACATACACCGGGGAGCTGTTTTTT
NA,TRBJ1-1,TRBD1,TRBV29-1,CSVHRGNTEAFF,TGCAGCGTCCACAGGGGGAACACTGAAGCTTTCTTT
NA,TRBJ1-5,NA,TRBV23-1,CASTRQPNQPQHF,TGCGCCAGCACCAGACAGCCCAATCAGCCCCAGCATTTT
NA,TRBJ2-3,TRBD2,TRBV28,CASSFPLAGDLPDTQYF,TGTGCCAGCAGTTTCCCCTTAGCGGGTGACCTCCCAGATACGCAGTATTTT
NA,TRBJ1-1,NA,TRBV19,CASVPDRMNTEAFF,TGTGCCAGCGTACCGGACAGAATGAACACTGAAGCTTTCTTT
once,TRBJ1-3,NA,TRBV28,CASSLFSGSAGNTIYF,TGTGCCAGCAGTTTATTTTCGGGTAGCGCCGGAAACACCATATATTTT
NA,TRBJ2-5,NA,TRBV5-6,CASSLGRETQYF,TGTGCCAGCAGCTTGGGGAGGGAGACCCAGTACTTC
few,TRBJ1-1,NA,TRBV5-6,CASSPDRGRVSLF,TGTGCCAGCAGCCCCGACCGTGGCAGGGTGAGCCTCTTT
NA,TRBJ2-7,TRBD2,TRBV27,CASGGGLEYEQYF,TGTGCCAGCGGGGGGGGACTAGAATACGAGCAGTACTTC
NA,TRBJ2-3,NA,TRBV27,CASSPIIRDLNTQYF,TGTGCCAGCAGTCCGATAATCCGGGATCTGAATACGCAGTATTTT
NA,TRBJ1-1,NA,TRBV5-1,CASSSPKPHEAFF,TGCGCCAGCAGCTCTCCAAAGCCTCATGAAGCTTTCTTT
few,TRBJ1-2,TRBD1,TRBV30,CAWSEMRTGWNYGYTF,TGTGCCTGGAGCGAGATGCGGACAGGGTGGAACTATGGCTACACCTTC